A selection of T cell receptor beta chains follows, all from one sample in a study of response to subunit inactivated influenza vaccine. Using its own MiXCR run on the RT-PCR reads, TCRdb lists one record per CDR3 protein. Of roughly 670,000 distinct CDR3 sequences listed, around 13% are singletons. Here the sequenced sample was PBMCs from blood, taken about 14 days before vaccination. These receptor sequences come from a man between 50 and 59 years old who received an inactivated influenza vaccine. The CDR3 runs from the conserved cysteine through the conserved F or W. D genes are given only for firm matches. A row's size may be missing; if present it is once, few, many or a size class.

d_gene	v_gene	j_gene	abundance	CDR3aa	CDR3nt
TRBD2	TRBV6-1	TRBJ2-3	NA	CASSAGLAVVTDTQYF	TGTGCCAGCAGTGCGGGACTAGCGGTTGTCACAGATACGCAGTATTTT
NA	TRBV10-3	TRBJ1-6	many	CAISESGDNSPLHF	TGTGCCATCAGTGAGTCGGGGGATAATTCACCCCTCCACTTT
TRBD1	TRBV24-1	TRBJ2-1	NA	CATSDPGQGENGNEQFF	TGTGCCACCAGTGATCCAGGGCAGGGGGAGAATGGCAATGAGCAGTTCTTC
TRBD1	TRBV11-2	TRBJ2-1	NA	CASSSKTGESYNEQFF	TGTGCCAGCAGCTCAAAGACAGGGGAGTCCTACAATGAGCAGTTCTTC
TRBD1	TRBV9	TRBJ2-1	NA	CASSTRDRVSYNEQFF	TGTGCCAGCAGCACACGGGACAGGGTATCCTACAATGAGCAGTTCTTC
NA	TRBV4-1	TRBJ2-1	NA	CASSQGSRTYNEQFF	TGCGCCAGCAGCCAAGGGAGTAGGACCTACAATGAGCAGTTCTTC
NA	TRBV4-3	TRBJ2-7	few	CASSQDLGTAGHEQYF	TGCGCCAGCAGCCAAGATCTTGGGACGGCGGGGCACGAGCAGTACTTC
NA	TRBV12-3/TRBV12-4	TRBJ2-3	NA	CASSFGGVRTDTQYF	TGTGCCAGCAGTTTCGGGGGTGTCCGCACAGATACGCAGTATTTT
NA	TRBV20-1	TRBJ2-2	few	CSARAGGSGITGELFF	TGCAGTGCTAGAGCTGGGGGTAGCGGCATCACCGGGGAGCTGTTTTTT
TRBD2	TRBV15	TRBJ2-3	NA	CATSRVYGLAGGRPYTDTQYF	TGTGCCACCAGCAGAGTATACGGACTAGCGGGAGGTCGACCTTACACAGATACGCAGTATTTT
TRBD1	TRBV7-2	TRBJ2-7	few	CASSLGAWGQGKSEQYF	TGTGCCAGCAGCTTAGGGGCGTGGGGACAGGGCAAGAGCGAGCAGTACTTC
TRBD1	TRBV7-2	TRBJ1-6	many	CASSLAGTGGSPLHF	TGTGCCAGCAGCTTAGCCGGGACAGGGGGATCACCCCTCCACTTT
NA	TRBV7-2	TRBJ2-1	few	CASSFVRVDNEQFF	TGTGCCAGCAGCTTCGTCAGGGTCGACAATGAGCAGTTCTTC
NA	TRBV5-5	TRBJ2-7	NA	CASSLTSQMGEQYF	TGTGCCAGCAGCTTGACTAGTCAAATGGGAGAGCAGTACTTC